A single sample is the source of the 8 T cell receptor beta chains below, sequenced in a study of response to subunit inactivated influenza vaccine. TCRdb re-called the RT-PCR reads through MiXCR, storing one row per CDR3 protein. The data show more than 550,000 distinct CDR3 sequences, 12% seen once. The material sequenced was PBMCs from blood, taken on the day of vaccination. The receptor set was obtained from a man aged 50 to 59 who received an inactivated influenza vaccine.

The chain uses TRBV9 and TRBJ2-6; the D call may be TRBD1 or TRBD2 (6 bases each). Germline assignment: CDR1 SGDLS and CDR2 YYNGEE. The CDR3 extends over 16 amino acids. The V and J ends lost 3 bases and 0 bases respectively, with 10 bases between them. CDR3 in amino acids: CASSAGAFSGANVLTF. The CDR3 bases are TGTGCCAGCAGCGCGGGGGCGTTCTCTGGGGCCAACGTCCTGACTTTC.

Details on this clonotype: This may be a read error: a much more frequent sequence differs by one nucleotide. The J gene is TRBJ1-4, the V gene TRBV9, with D possibly TRBD1 on 5 matching bases. The CDR3 sequence is 14 residues long. Per the germline V gene, CDR1 is SGDLS and CDR2 is YYNGEE. V dropped 2 bases and J dropped 5 bases, with 10 bases sitting between them. This CDR3 reads CASSVRQPNEKLFF. The CDR3 nucleotides are TGTGCCAGCAGCGTTAGACAGCCAAATGAAAAACTGTTTTTT.

The chain carries TRBV20-1 and TRBJ2-5, with D maybe TRBD1 (6 bases). Trimming removed 7 bases from V and 2 bases from J, with 17 bases in between. The CDR3 totals 14 residues. Germline V gene data show CDR1 as DFQATT and CDR2 as SNEGSKA (reference sequence). The CDR3 DNA sequence: TGCAGTGAAGCTAGCAGGGGCCTACAAGAGACCCAGTACTTC. Protein product: CSEASRGLQETQYF.

This clonotype occurred a few times. The rearrangement joins TRBV9 to TRBJ2-1, with TRBD1 identical over 12 bases. The CDR3 loop spans 15 amino acids. The V gene's germline CDR1 is SGDLS and CDR2 YYNGEE. V gave up 1 base and J gave up 6 bases; unmatched junction bases: 2. The CDR3 is CASSVLGQGANEQFF. Here the CDR3 DNA reads TGTGCCAGCAGCGTACTGGGACAGGGGGCCAATGAGCAGTTCTTC.

This clonotype has a handful of counts. V is TRBV15 and J is TRBJ1-1; no clear D. The CDR3 loop spans 12 amino acids. CDR1 and CDR2 from the germline V gene are LNHNV and YYDKDF (reference sequence). The ends were cut back, 1 base at V and 5 bases at J, with 5 bases in the middle. CDR3 sequence reads: CATSRGGTEAFF. The CDR3 nucleotides read TGTGCCACCAGCAGAGGAGGGACTGAAGCTTTCTTT.

The chain employs TRBV30 and TRBJ2-1; 8 bases are shared with TRBD1. Germline CDR1 GTSNPN, CDR2 SVGIG (reference sequence). The CDR3 runs 14 residues. V shed 5 bases and J 0 bases; nucleotides not matched to a gene: 3. The CDR3 sequence is CAWDRGGSYNEQFF. The CDR3 DNA follows: TGTGCCTGGGACAGGGGCGGCTCCTACAATGAGCAGTTCTTC.

Many counts were recorded for this clonotype. This chain links TRBV24-1 with TRBJ2-3, with 11 nucleotides matching TRBD1. This CDR3 is 16 amino acids long. CDR1 KGHDR and CDR2 SFDVKD come from the germline V gene. V dropped 3 bases and J dropped 6; count of bases not matched to a gene: 7. CDR3 sequence: CATSDAAGTGGDTQYF. The CDR3 nucleotides read TGTGCCACCAGTGATGCGGCCGGGACAGGGGGGGATACGCAGTATTTT.

J is TRBJ2-2 and V is TRBV5-5; D is uncertain. The germline CDR1 and CDR2 sequences are SGHKS and YYEKEE (reference sequence). V was clipped by 1 base and J by 2 bases, with 12 bases between them. The CDR3 spans 16 residues. CDR3 DNA sequence: TGTGCCAGCAGCTTGATTCGACATTTTAACACCGGGGAGCTGTTTTTT. This translates into CASSLIRHFNTGELFF.